Below, one T cell receptor beta chain is given with its context. Its specificity is unknown. The study made its TRB cDNA libraries by 5' RACE, adding UMI labels. TCRdb reanalyzed the 5' RACE reads and collapses them to one entry per CDR3 protein, without DNA. The sample includes about 89,000 distinct CDR3 sequences. This CDR3 is built from 15 residues. In germline, CDR1 is SNHLY, CDR2 FYNNEI. The source of the sample is a study of CXCR3-negative and CXCR3-positive naive CD8 T cells. Study as a whole: Sequencing gave about 150 million TRB reads overall, about 1.5 +/- 0.3 million per library. General study points: Naive cells positive for CXCR3 carried more hydrophobic TRB CDR3s than CXCR3-negative ones. TCR strength was inferred from TRB CDR3 properties, while surface CD5 was comparable between naive subsets.

Naive CD8+ T cells were CD45RO-CCR7+CD27+CD95-. The sample taken for sequencing was naive CXCR3+ CD8+ T cells from blood. This sample's subset: CD45RO-CCR7+CD27+CD95- naive CD8+ T cells expressing CXCR3 (TNR3+). The sequence derives from a human donor in good health. Some clones in this sample may be carry-over from other donors' samples. The rearrangement links TRBV2 to TRBJ1-5. The CDR3 spells CASSEGQAYNQPQHF.